A selection of T cell receptor beta chains follows, all from one sample in a study of blood T cell repertoires in COVID-19. The method was immunoSEQ multiplex PCR; TCRdb's version includes in-frame clones alone and lacks a portion of them. Among 300,000 to 400,000 clones, approximately 82% were seen once, and the ten largest hold 3%. The sample comprised peripheral blood. Receptors were obtained from a young man with active or convalescent COVID-19. CDR3s include the opening cysteine and the closing phenylalanine or tryptophan. The order of the fields is D gene, J gene, V gene, clone size, CDR3 DNA, CDR3 protein. A D gene is named only where the DNA matches it firmly. The size of a clone is reported for some rows only, either as once, few or many, or as a class for expanded clones.

d_gene: TRBD1; j_gene: TRBJ2-1; v_gene: TRBV6-5; abundance: -; CDR3nt: TGTGCCAGCAGTTACGGGACAGGTGGTTACAATGAGCAGTTCTTC; CDR3aa: CASSYGTGGYNEQFF
d_gene: TRBD1; j_gene: TRBJ1-1; v_gene: TRBV27; abundance: many; CDR3nt: TGTGCCAGCAGTTTGACAGGGGACACTGAAGCTTTCTTT; CDR3aa: CASSLTGDTEAFF
d_gene: -; j_gene: TRBJ1-5; v_gene: TRBV19; abundance: -; CDR3nt: TGTGCCAGGGGGGGTTCCCGGGGGGGAACCCAGCCCCAGCATTTT; CDR3aa: CARGGSRGGTQPQHF
d_gene: TRBD2; j_gene: TRBJ2-3; v_gene: TRBV2; abundance: -; CDR3nt: TGTGCCGGGAAGAGACTAGCGGGGTCCACAGATACGCAGTATTTT; CDR3aa: CAGKRLAGSTDTQYF
d_gene: -; j_gene: TRBJ2-1; v_gene: TRBV19; abundance: -; CDR3nt: TGTGCCAGTAGTATAGATCCGGCAGGCCAGGGTGAGCAGTTCTTC; CDR3aa: CASSIDPAGQGEQFF
d_gene: -; j_gene: TRBJ1-2; v_gene: TRBV19; abundance: -; CDR3nt: TGTGCCAGTAGTAATCGACAGTCCTATGGCTACACCTTC; CDR3aa: CASSNRQSYGYTF
d_gene: TRBD1; j_gene: TRBJ1-2; v_gene: TRBV5-1; abundance: -; CDR3nt: TGCGCCAGCAGCTTCAGACAGGGGCCCTATGGCTACACCTTC; CDR3aa: CASSFRQGPYGYTF
d_gene: TRBD2; j_gene: TRBJ2-3; v_gene: TRBV3-1/TRBV3-2; abundance: -; CDR3nt: TGTGCCAGCAGCCGCGGGAGGCAAACAGATACGCAGTATTTT; CDR3aa: CASSRGRQTDTQYF
d_gene: TRBD1; j_gene: TRBJ1-2; v_gene: TRBV11-2; abundance: -; CDR3nt: TGTGCCAGCACCCCCGGGACAGGGTCTATCGGTGGCTACACCTTC; CDR3aa: CASTPGTGSIGGYTF
d_gene: -; j_gene: TRBJ2-7; v_gene: TRBV4-2; abundance: -; CDR3nt: TGTGCCAGCAGCCAAGAGCCCGGTTACGAGCAGTACTTC; CDR3aa: CASSQEPGYEQYF
d_gene: TRBD1; j_gene: TRBJ2-2; v_gene: TRBV30; abundance: -; CDR3nt: TGTGCCTGGAGTGTTAACAGGGGGGCCGGGGAGCTGTTTTTT; CDR3aa: CAWSVNRGAGELFF
d_gene: -; j_gene: TRBJ2-1; v_gene: TRBV20-1; abundance: -; CDR3nt: TGCAGTGCAACGGGGTACAATGAGCAGTTCTTC; CDR3aa: CSATGYNEQFF
d_gene: -; j_gene: TRBJ2-7; v_gene: TRBV2; abundance: -; CDR3nt: TGTGCCAGCAGACCAGACTCAGGAGGGTCCTACGAGCAGTACTTC; CDR3aa: CASRPDSGGSYEQYF
d_gene: TRBD1; j_gene: TRBJ1-6; v_gene: TRBV7-3; abundance: -; CDR3nt: TGTGCCAGCAGCTTAGACAGGGATTCACCCCTCCACTTT; CDR3aa: CASSLDRDSPLHF
d_gene: -; j_gene: TRBJ1-5; v_gene: TRBV19; abundance: -; CDR3nt: TGTGCCAGTAGTGCCGGACAGAGCGGCAATCAGCCCCAGCATTTT; CDR3aa: CASSAGQSGNQPQHF
d_gene: -; j_gene: TRBJ1-1; v_gene: TRBV9; abundance: -; CDR3nt: TGTGCCAGCAGCGCGGGTACTGAAGCTTTCTTT; CDR3aa: CASSAGTEAFF
d_gene: -; j_gene: TRBJ1-2; v_gene: TRBV9; abundance: -; CDR3nt: TGTGCCAGCAGCCCCCGTAGCTCCGAAGGCTATGGCTACACCTTC; CDR3aa: CASSPRSSEGYGYTF
d_gene: -; j_gene: TRBJ1-2; v_gene: TRBV11-3; abundance: -; CDR3nt: TGTGCCAGCAGCTTAGGGTTCCGGGACACCTATGGCTACACCTTC; CDR3aa: CASSLGFRDTYGYTF
d_gene: TRBD2; j_gene: TRBJ2-7; v_gene: TRBV2; abundance: -; CDR3nt: TGTGCCAGCAGTGACGGGGGTGCGGGGGGGGCCTACGAGCAGTACTTC; CDR3aa: CASSDGGAGGAYEQYF
d_gene: -; j_gene: TRBJ1-4; v_gene: TRBV7-2; abundance: -; CDR3nt: TGTGCCAGCAGCCGTCGGGGGGAAAAACTGTTTTTT; CDR3aa: CASSRRGEKLFF
d_gene: -; j_gene: TRBJ2-1; v_gene: TRBV7-3; abundance: -; CDR3nt: TGTGCCAGCAGCCCCGCCTTGGCGGCCAATGAGCAGTTCTTC; CDR3aa: CASSPALAANEQFF
d_gene: -; j_gene: TRBJ1-2; v_gene: TRBV5-1; abundance: -; CDR3nt: TGCGCCAGCAGCTTGGGCGGGGGGCGAGCCTATGGCTACACCTTC; CDR3aa: CASSLGGGRAYGYTF
d_gene: TRBD1; j_gene: TRBJ1-1; v_gene: TRBV7-9; abundance: once; CDR3nt: TGTGCCAGCAGGGCAGGGGGCTGGAGCACTGAAGCTTTCTTT; CDR3aa: CASRAGGWSTEAFF
d_gene: TRBD1; j_gene: TRBJ1-2; v_gene: TRBV24-1; abundance: few; CDR3nt: TGTGCCACCAGTGATGGGGACAGGGATGGCTACACCTTC; CDR3aa: CATSDGDRDGYTF
d_gene: -; j_gene: TRBJ1-1; v_gene: TRBV18; abundance: few; CDR3nt: TGTGCCAGCTCAACGGGCTCCCGAGAGGGCACTGAAGCTTTCTTT; CDR3aa: CASSTGSREGTEAFF
d_gene: TRBD1; j_gene: TRBJ1-2; v_gene: TRBV12-3/TRBV12-4; abundance: -; CDR3nt: TGTGCCAGCAGCAGACAGGGCAACTATGGCTACACCTTC; CDR3aa: CASSRQGNYGYTF
d_gene: TRBD1; j_gene: TRBJ1-5; v_gene: TRBV28; abundance: -; CDR3nt: TGTGCCAGCAGTTCCGGACAGGGCACTCAGCCCCAGCATTTT; CDR3aa: CASSSGQGTQPQHF
d_gene: -; j_gene: TRBJ1-4; v_gene: TRBV25-1; abundance: -; CDR3nt: TGTGCCAGCGGGGAGGAAGCAACTAATGAAAAACTGTTTTTT; CDR3aa: CASGEEATNEKLFF
d_gene: -; j_gene: TRBJ2-1; v_gene: TRBV5-6; abundance: -; CDR3nt: TGTGCCAGCAGCCTTGCCGGGACACAACACAATGAGCAGTTCTTC; CDR3aa: CASSLAGTQHNEQFF
d_gene: TRBD2; j_gene: TRBJ2-5; v_gene: TRBV29-1; abundance: -; CDR3nt: TGCAGCGTTGGGGGACTAAAAGTAGAGACCCAGTACTTC; CDR3aa: CSVGGLKVETQYF
d_gene: -; j_gene: TRBJ1-5; v_gene: TRBV12-3/TRBV12-4; abundance: -; CDR3nt: TGTGCCAGCAGTTTTAGGGGGACCCTGCCCCAGCATTTT; CDR3aa: CASSFRGTLPQHF
d_gene: -; j_gene: TRBJ1-3; v_gene: TRBV6-5; abundance: -; CDR3nt: TGTGCCAGCAGTTACTCCCCATCTGGAAACACCATATATTTT; CDR3aa: CASSYSPSGNTIYF
d_gene: -; j_gene: TRBJ2-2; v_gene: TRBV19; abundance: -; CDR3nt: TGTGCCAGTAGTGAGAGAGGCGGGGAGCTGTTTTTT; CDR3aa: CASSERGGELFF
d_gene: -; j_gene: TRBJ1-2; v_gene: TRBV28; abundance: -; CDR3nt: TGTGCCAGCAGTGCAACTATGGTTTTCGGCTACACCTTC; CDR3aa: CASSATMVFGYTF
d_gene: -; j_gene: TRBJ2-7; v_gene: TRBV6-2/TRBV6-3; abundance: -; CDR3nt: TGTGCCAGCAGTCCCCATTACGAGCAGTACTTC; CDR3aa: CASSPHYEQYF
d_gene: -; j_gene: TRBJ2-1; v_gene: TRBV28; abundance: -; CDR3nt: TGTGCCAGCAAAGGACAGTTTATCGAGCAGTTCTTC; CDR3aa: CASKGQFIEQFF
d_gene: TRBD2; j_gene: TRBJ2-5; v_gene: TRBV5-4; abundance: -; CDR3nt: TGTGCCAGCAGCTTGGGAGCGGGAGCCTGGGAGACCCAGTACTTC; CDR3aa: CASSLGAGAWETQYF
d_gene: TRBD2; j_gene: TRBJ2-7; v_gene: TRBV7-8; abundance: -; CDR3nt: TGTGCCAGCAGCCCGGCTAGCGGGCATCAGAACGAGCAGTACTTC; CDR3aa: CASSPASGHQNEQYF
d_gene: -; j_gene: TRBJ2-5; v_gene: TRBV19; abundance: -; CDR3nt: TGTGCCTGCCGGGATCTAGAGACCCAGTACTTC; CDR3aa: CACRDLETQYF
d_gene: -; j_gene: TRBJ2-1; v_gene: TRBV10-3; abundance: -; CDR3nt: TGTGCCATCAGTGAGAGAACTAGCAGATACAATGAGCAGTTCTTC; CDR3aa: CAISERTSRYNEQFF
d_gene: -; j_gene: TRBJ1-1; v_gene: TRBV7-2; abundance: -; CDR3nt: TGTGCCAGCAGCTTAACGCGGTTCACTGAAGCTTTCTTT; CDR3aa: CASSLTRFTEAFF
d_gene: TRBD2; j_gene: TRBJ2-7; v_gene: TRBV28; abundance: -; CDR3nt: TGTGCCAGCAGTTTAAGGGAGGCTAGCGGGAGAGGTAGTAGTTACGAGCAGTACTTC; CDR3aa: CASSLREASGRGSSYEQYF
d_gene: -; j_gene: TRBJ2-7; v_gene: TRBV10-3; abundance: -; CDR3nt: TGTGCCACTACAGGGTCCGATGAGGACGAGCAGTACTTC; CDR3aa: CATTGSDEDEQYF
d_gene: -; j_gene: TRBJ2-3; v_gene: TRBV7-3; abundance: -; CDR3nt: TGTGCCAGCAGCTCCAGGTTGGGGGGATTAGATACGCAGTATTTT; CDR3aa: CASSSRLGGLDTQYF
d_gene: -; j_gene: TRBJ2-2; v_gene: TRBV3-1/TRBV3-2; abundance: -; CDR3nt: TGTGCCAGCAACCGGGGGACCACCGGGGAGCTGTTTTTT; CDR3aa: CASNRGTTGELFF
d_gene: -; j_gene: TRBJ1-4; v_gene: TRBV5-1; abundance: few; CDR3nt: TGCGCCAGCAGCCCCCTTGGGGCAGGGATTAATGAAAAACTGTTTTTT; CDR3aa: CASSPLGAGINEKLFF
d_gene: TRBD2; j_gene: TRBJ2-1; v_gene: TRBV7-2; abundance: -; CDR3nt: TGTGCCAGCAGCTCCAGGGGACTAGCGGCTAATGAGCAGTTCTTC; CDR3aa: CASSSRGLAANEQFF
d_gene: TRBD1; j_gene: TRBJ1-5; v_gene: TRBV10-2; abundance: -; CDR3nt: TGCGCCAGCAGTGCACTAGCCAGGGGGCTGAATCAGCCCCAGCATTTT; CDR3aa: CASSALARGLNQPQHF